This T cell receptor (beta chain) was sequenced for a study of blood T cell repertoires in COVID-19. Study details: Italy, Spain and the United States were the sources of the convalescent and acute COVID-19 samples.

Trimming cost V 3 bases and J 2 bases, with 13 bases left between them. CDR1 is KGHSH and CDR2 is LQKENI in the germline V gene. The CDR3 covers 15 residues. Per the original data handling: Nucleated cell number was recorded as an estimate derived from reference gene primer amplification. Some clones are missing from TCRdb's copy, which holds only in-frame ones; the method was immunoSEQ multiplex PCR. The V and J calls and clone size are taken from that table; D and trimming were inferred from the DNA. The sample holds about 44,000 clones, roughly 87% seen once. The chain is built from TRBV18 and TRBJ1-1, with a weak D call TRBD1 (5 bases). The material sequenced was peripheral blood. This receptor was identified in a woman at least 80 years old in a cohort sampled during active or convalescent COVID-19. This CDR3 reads CASSPGGVPNTEAFF. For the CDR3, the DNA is TGTGCCAGCTCACCGGGGGGGGTACCTAACACTGAAGCTTTCTTT.